This entry describes one TCR beta chain. Germline V gene lookup returns CDR1 MNHEY and CDR2 SVGAGI. Trimming pared 2 bases from V and 4 bases from J, leaving 18 bases between. CDR3 length equals 17 residues. The data were taken from a study of CD8 T cells in Susac syndrome. When the RNA was reverse transcribed, random hexamers were used with an input of 0.5 to 1 ug. Via MiXCR, TCRdb re-called the immunoSEQ multiplex PCR reads, giving one row per CDR3 protein. This repertoire shows approximately 80,000 distinct CDR3 sequences, roughly 91% found once; its top ten account for 0.5% to 0.6%. Sequencing of TCR beta covered CD8+ and CD4+ T cells obtained from blood. The multiple sclerosis controls consisted of treatment-naive patients with relapsing-remitting disease, either stable or active.

The sequenced material came from CD8+ T cells from PBMCs. The clonotype originates from a human donor with multiple sclerosis. V gene TRBV6-5 combines with J gene TRBJ2-1; TRBD1 might be the D (6 bases). The CDR3 DNA is TGTGCCAGCAGTTACCAACCAGGGGTTTACAGTTACAATGAGCAGTTCTTC. It yields the protein CASSYQPGVYSYNEQFF.